Sequencing of this T cell receptor (beta chain) was carried out in a study of T cell responses to AZD1222 COVID-19 vaccine. Clones were read by immunoSEQ multiplex PCR, and TCRdb kept only the in-frame ones, dropping some. Of 100,000 or so clones listed, more than 75% were seen once; the top ten hold approximately 17%. This CDR3 comprises 15 residues. Per germline, CDR1 SGHNT and CDR2 YYREEE (reference sequence). Trimming removed 4 bases from V and 6 bases from J; junction bases left unmatched: 6. The starting material was peripheral blood, obtained on day 0 of AZD1222 vaccination. The TCR sequence derives from an adult in good health. The rearrangement uses TRBV5-4 and TRBJ2-3, with 12 bases lining up with TRBD2. The CDR3 protein is CASSLPSGRVDTQYF. DNA of the CDR3: TGTGCCAGCAGCCTACCTAGCGGGAGGGTGGATACGCAGTATTTT.